A selection of T cell receptor beta chains follows, all from one sample in a study of shared clonotypes between healthy human individuals. TCRdb's copy holds only in-frame clones and misses some; the assay was immunoSEQ multiplex PCR. The table records under 700,000 clones, about 95% of them present only once. Sequenced: naive CD8+ T cells sorted from blood. The receptors come from a woman in her 30s in good health. Each CDR3 is given with its conserved first and last residue. A D gene is named only where the DNA matches it firmly. Clone sizes are given selectively: once, few, many, or a class where the clone is expanded.

CDR3 protein: CASSLQKDTQYF
CDR3 DNA: TGTGCCAGCAGCTTACAAAAAGATACGCAGTATTTT
V gene: TRBV13
clone size: -
J gene: TRBJ2-3
D gene: -

CDR3 protein: CSGTSGYEQYF
CDR3 DNA: TGCAGTGGGACTAGCGGCTACGAGCAGTACTTC
V gene: TRBV20-1
clone size: -
J gene: TRBJ2-7
D gene: TRBD2

CDR3 protein: CASSLAGPYYEQYF
CDR3 DNA: TGTGCCAGCAGCTTAGCGGGCCCATACTACGAGCAGTACTTC
V gene: TRBV6-5
clone size: -
J gene: TRBJ2-7
D gene: TRBD2

CDR3 protein: CASSQGVNSNQPQHF
CDR3 DNA: TGTGCCAGCAGTCAGGGGGTTAATAGCAATCAGCCCCAGCATTTT
V gene: TRBV13
clone size: -
J gene: TRBJ1-5
D gene: TRBD1

CDR3 protein: CASSEWTSGGYEQYF
CDR3 DNA: TGTGCCAGCAGTGAATGGACTAGCGGGGGGTACGAGCAGTACTTC
V gene: TRBV2
clone size: -
J gene: TRBJ2-7
D gene: TRBD2

CDR3 protein: CSDGRPNTEAFF
CDR3 DNA: TGCAGCGATGGACGGCCGAACACTGAAGCTTTCTTT
V gene: TRBV29-1
clone size: -
J gene: TRBJ1-1
D gene: -

CDR3 protein: CASSLVDGMGNEQFF
CDR3 DNA: TGTGCCAGCAGCTTGGTAGACGGGATGGGGAATGAGCAGTTCTTC
V gene: TRBV5-8
clone size: -
J gene: TRBJ2-1
D gene: -

CDR3 protein: CASREGLNTEAFF
CDR3 DNA: TGTGCCAGCAGAGAAGGGTTGAACACTGAAGCTTTCTTT
V gene: TRBV7-8
clone size: few
J gene: TRBJ1-1
D gene: -

CDR3 protein: CAISEEPGLLYEQYF
CDR3 DNA: TGTGCCATCAGTGAAGAACCGGGACTTCTATACGAGCAGTACTTC
V gene: TRBV10-3
clone size: -
J gene: TRBJ2-7
D gene: -

CDR3 protein: CASSLGTGGINEQYF
CDR3 DNA: TGTGCCAGCAGCTTAGGAACAGGGGGCATCAACGAGCAGTACTTC
V gene: TRBV7-9
clone size: once
J gene: TRBJ2-7
D gene: TRBD1

CDR3 protein: CASSFKQRRDGYTF
CDR3 DNA: TGTGCCAGCAGCTTTAAGCAAAGAAGAGATGGCTACACCTTC
V gene: TRBV7-9
clone size: -
J gene: TRBJ1-2
D gene: -

CDR3 protein: CASSIGLLGEQYF
CDR3 DNA: TGTGCCAGTAGTATTGGACTCCTGGGCGAGCAGTACTTC
V gene: TRBV19
clone size: few
J gene: TRBJ2-7
D gene: -

CDR3 protein: CASSYLAQGADEQYF
CDR3 DNA: TGTGCCAGCAGTTACCTCGCCCAGGGGGCGGACGAGCAGTACTTC
V gene: TRBV6-6
clone size: -
J gene: TRBJ2-7
D gene: TRBD1

CDR3 protein: CASSEYDTTNEKLFF
CDR3 DNA: TGTGCCAGCAGTGAATACGACACTACTAATGAAAAACTGTTTTTT
V gene: TRBV6-1
clone size: -
J gene: TRBJ1-4
D gene: -

CDR3 protein: CSAESWETQYF
CDR3 DNA: TGCAGTGCCGAATCGTGGGAGACCCAGTACTTC
V gene: TRBV20-1
clone size: -
J gene: TRBJ2-5
D gene: -

CDR3 protein: CASEGTDYGYTF
CDR3 DNA: TGCGCCAGCGAAGGGACGGACTATGGCTACACCTTC
V gene: TRBV10-2
clone size: -
J gene: TRBJ1-2
D gene: -

CDR3 protein: CASSLRSPETQYF
CDR3 DNA: TGTGCCAGCAGCTTGAGGTCCCCAGAGACCCAGTACTTC
V gene: TRBV5-6
clone size: -
J gene: TRBJ2-5
D gene: -

CDR3 protein: CASSATGTILEQYF
CDR3 DNA: TGTGCCAGCAGTGCAACCGGGACAATCCTTGAGCAGTACTTC
V gene: TRBV27
clone size: once
J gene: TRBJ2-7
D gene: -

CDR3 protein: CASSSTGGYGYTF
CDR3 DNA: TGTGCCAGCAGCTCAACAGGGGGGTATGGCTACACCTTC
V gene: TRBV7-6
clone size: -
J gene: TRBJ1-2
D gene: TRBD1

CDR3 protein: CAARPGGYTGELFF
CDR3 DNA: TGTGCCGCCCGACCTGGGGGTTACACCGGGGAGCTGTTTTTT
V gene: TRBV19
clone size: -
J gene: TRBJ2-2
D gene: -

CDR3 protein: CASSFKTSSHEQYF
CDR3 DNA: TGTGCCAGCAGTTTCAAAACTAGTTCCCACGAGCAGTACTTC
V gene: TRBV6-5
clone size: -
J gene: TRBJ2-7
D gene: -

CDR3 protein: CASGGPPTARYSNQPQHF
CDR3 DNA: TGTGCCAGTGGCGGACCTCCCACAGCTAGATATAGCAATCAGCCCCAGCATTTT
V gene: TRBV19
clone size: -
J gene: TRBJ1-5
D gene: -

CDR3 protein: CASNPDREGTGELFF
CDR3 DNA: TGTGCCAGCAACCCGGACAGGGAGGGCACCGGGGAGCTGTTTTTT
V gene: TRBV28
clone size: -
J gene: TRBJ2-2
D gene: -

CDR3 protein: CASSEEGLAKNIQYF
CDR3 DNA: TGTGCCAGCAGTGAAGAGGGGCTAGCCAAAAACATTCAGTACTTC
V gene: TRBV2
clone size: once
J gene: TRBJ2-4
D gene: -

CDR3 protein: CASSLRSNYYEQYF
CDR3 DNA: TGTGCCAGCAGTTTACGGTCAAACTACTACGAGCAGTACTTC
V gene: TRBV27
clone size: once
J gene: TRBJ2-7
D gene: -

CDR3 protein: CASSLTGRSNQPQHF
CDR3 DNA: TGTGCCAGCAGCTTAACTGGACGGAGCAATCAGCCCCAGCATTTT
V gene: TRBV7-1
clone size: -
J gene: TRBJ1-5
D gene: -

CDR3 protein: CASSVEGGTSGAYEQYF
CDR3 DNA: TGTGCCAGCAGCGTCGAGGGGGGGACTAGCGGAGCCTACGAGCAGTACTTC
V gene: TRBV9
clone size: once
J gene: TRBJ2-7
D gene: TRBD2

CDR3 protein: CASSSLAGVYNEQFF
CDR3 DNA: TGTGCCAGCAGTTCGTTAGCGGGGGTTTACAATGAGCAGTTCTTC
V gene: TRBV6-6
clone size: -
J gene: TRBJ2-1
D gene: TRBD2

CDR3 protein: CASSYVAGGRDEQFF
CDR3 DNA: TGTGCCAGCAGTTATGTAGCGGGAGGTAGGGATGAGCAGTTCTTC
V gene: TRBV6-5
clone size: -
J gene: TRBJ2-1
D gene: TRBD2

CDR3 protein: CASSPSQGAMIYGYTF
CDR3 DNA: TGTGCCAGCAGTCCCTCCCAAGGGGCAATGATCTATGGCTACACCTTC
V gene: TRBV27
clone size: -
J gene: TRBJ1-2
D gene: -

CDR3 protein: CASSDTTWWPYEQYF
CDR3 DNA: TGTGCCAGCAGCGATACAACCTGGTGGCCCTACGAGCAGTACTTC
V gene: TRBV28
clone size: -
J gene: TRBJ2-7
D gene: -

CDR3 protein: CASSLEGRPYEQYF
CDR3 DNA: TGTGCCAGCAGCTTAGAGGGCAGACCTTACGAGCAGTACTTC
V gene: TRBV11-2
clone size: -
J gene: TRBJ2-7
D gene: -

CDR3 protein: CASSDPGTGDYEQYF
CDR3 DNA: TGTGCCAGCAGCGATCCCGGGACAGGGGATTACGAGCAGTACTTC
V gene: TRBV13
clone size: -
J gene: TRBJ2-7
D gene: TRBD1

CDR3 protein: CASSRSQGGTETQYF
CDR3 DNA: TGTGCCAGCAGCCGATCACAGGGAGGTACGGAGACCCAGTACTTC
V gene: TRBV7-9
clone size: once
J gene: TRBJ2-5
D gene: -

CDR3 protein: CASSQDRSAPYTF
CDR3 DNA: TGTGCCAGCAGCCAAGATCGGTCGGCTCCCTACACCTTC
V gene: TRBV14
clone size: once
J gene: TRBJ1-2
D gene: -

CDR3 protein: CASSLQGAEKLFF
CDR3 DNA: TGTGCCAGCAGTCTACAGGGAGCTGAAAAACTGTTTTTT
V gene: TRBV6-5
clone size: -
J gene: TRBJ1-4
D gene: -

CDR3 protein: CASSSHVTDLTYEQYF
CDR3 DNA: TGTGCCAGCAGTTCACATGTGACAGACCTCACCTACGAGCAGTACTTC
V gene: TRBV27
clone size: -
J gene: TRBJ2-7
D gene: -

CDR3 protein: CASSRPIRDRGVNTEAFF
CDR3 DNA: TGTGCCAGCAGCCGACCGATCCGGGACAGGGGGGTGAACACTGAAGCTTTCTTT
V gene: TRBV5-8
clone size: -
J gene: TRBJ1-1
D gene: TRBD1

CDR3 protein: CASRTDSDPGYTF
CDR3 DNA: TGCGCCAGCAGAACTGACAGTGATCCTGGCTACACCTTC
V gene: TRBV5-1
clone size: -
J gene: TRBJ1-2
D gene: -

CDR3 protein: CASSLSTGVGEAFF
CDR3 DNA: TGTGCCAGCAGTTTATCGACGGGGGTAGGTGAAGCTTTCTTT
V gene: TRBV27
clone size: -
J gene: TRBJ1-1
D gene: -

CDR3 protein: CASSGETQYF
CDR3 DNA: TGTGCCAGCTCCGGGGAGACCCAGTACTTC
V gene: TRBV9
clone size: once
J gene: TRBJ2-5
D gene: -

CDR3 protein: CASSPTLGLNTEAFF
CDR3 DNA: TGTGCCAGCAGCCCAACCCTGGGCTTAAACACTGAAGCTTTCTTT
V gene: TRBV7-6
clone size: -
J gene: TRBJ1-1
D gene: -

CDR3 protein: CASSYTLTGKTEKLFF
CDR3 DNA: TGTGCCAGCAGTTACACCTTGACAGGGAAGACTGAAAAACTGTTTTTT
V gene: TRBV6-5
clone size: -
J gene: TRBJ1-4
D gene: TRBD1

CDR3 protein: CASSAPDRFDTEAFF
CDR3 DNA: TGTGCCAGCAGCGCCCCGGACAGGTTCGACACTGAAGCTTTCTTT
V gene: TRBV6-1
clone size: -
J gene: TRBJ1-1
D gene: TRBD1

CDR3 protein: CSAEGPFRGYTF
CDR3 DNA: TGCAGCGCCGAGGGTCCTTTTCGGGGCTACACCTTC
V gene: TRBV29-1
clone size: -
J gene: TRBJ1-2
D gene: -

CDR3 protein: CASSHGTVSGNTIYF
CDR3 DNA: TGTGCCAGCAGTCATGGGACAGTCTCTGGAAACACCATATATTTT
V gene: TRBV28
clone size: -
J gene: TRBJ1-3
D gene: TRBD1

CDR3 protein: CASNSAGSSYEQYF
CDR3 DNA: TGTGCCAGCAACTCCGCCGGGAGCTCCTACGAGCAGTACTTC
V gene: TRBV9
clone size: -
J gene: TRBJ2-7
D gene: -

CDR3 protein: CASSLHAGQISPQHF
CDR3 DNA: TGCGCCAGCAGCCTGCACGCAGGCCAAATCAGCCCCCAGCATTTT
V gene: TRBV5-1
clone size: -
J gene: TRBJ1-5
D gene: -

CDR3 protein: CASSLSAGGNTGELFF
CDR3 DNA: TGTGCCAGCAGTTTATCGGCGGGAGGGAACACCGGGGAGCTGTTTTTT
V gene: TRBV28
clone size: -
J gene: TRBJ2-2
D gene: TRBD2

CDR3 protein: CASSIGIGAASYEQYF
CDR3 DNA: TGTGCCAGTAGTATCGGAATTGGGGCCGCTAGCTACGAGCAGTACTTC
V gene: TRBV19
clone size: -
J gene: TRBJ2-7
D gene: -

CDR3 protein: CASSRRTDGYTF
CDR3 DNA: TGTGCCAGTAGTAGACGGACGGATGGCTACACCTTC
V gene: TRBV19
clone size: -
J gene: TRBJ1-2
D gene: -

CDR3 protein: CASSAGLTDPYEQYF
CDR3 DNA: TGTGCCAGCAGCGCAGGACTCACGGATCCCTACGAGCAGTACTTC
V gene: TRBV13
clone size: -
J gene: TRBJ2-7
D gene: -

CDR3 protein: CASSFSDSFWGDSNQPQHF
CDR3 DNA: TGTGCCAGCAGTTTCTCGGACAGCTTCTGGGGCGATAGCAATCAGCCCCAGCATTTT
V gene: TRBV28
clone size: -
J gene: TRBJ1-5
D gene: -

CDR3 protein: CASSRDLTGELFF
CDR3 DNA: TGCGCCAGCAGCCGGGACCTCACCGGGGAGCTGTTTTTT
V gene: TRBV5-1
clone size: -
J gene: TRBJ2-2
D gene: -

CDR3 protein: CASRGQGSGYTF
CDR3 DNA: TGTGCCAGCAGAGGACAGGGTAGTGGCTACACCTTC
V gene: TRBV13
clone size: -
J gene: TRBJ1-2
D gene: TRBD1

CDR3 protein: CASMLSTYVNYGYTF
CDR3 DNA: TGTGCCAGCATGCTTTCGACGTATGTAAACTATGGCTACACCTTC
V gene: TRBV6-1
clone size: -
J gene: TRBJ1-2
D gene: -

CDR3 protein: CASSPSERVWETQYF
CDR3 DNA: TGTGCCAGCAGCCCAAGTGAGCGGGTTTGGGAGACCCAGTACTTC
V gene: TRBV7-7
clone size: -
J gene: TRBJ2-5
D gene: -

CDR3 protein: CASSPRQGAHNEQFF
CDR3 DNA: TGTGCCAGCAGTCCCCGACAGGGGGCCCACAATGAGCAGTTCTTC
V gene: TRBV28
clone size: -
J gene: TRBJ2-1
D gene: TRBD1

CDR3 protein: CASIDYNTGELFF
CDR3 DNA: TGTGCCAGCATAGATTATAACACCGGGGAGCTGTTTTTT
V gene: TRBV2
clone size: -
J gene: TRBJ2-2
D gene: -

CDR3 protein: CASSDWETSYEQYF
CDR3 DNA: TGTGCCAGCAGTGATTGGGAGACCTCCTACGAGCAGTACTTC
V gene: TRBV6-1
clone size: -
J gene: TRBJ2-7
D gene: -